This TCR beta chain is drawn from a study of shared clonotypes between healthy human individuals. Study details: Per donor, CD8 memory used one plate, CD8 naive used two, CD4 memory used three and CD4 naive used three.

Donors included only healthy HIV-negative adults lacking recent acute infections or vaccinations. Data came from immunoSEQ multiplex PCR; TCRdb stores just in-frame clones and leaves some out. The data hold a few million clones, with roughly 93% observed a single time. Notes on this clone: Other nucleotide sequences in the sample specify the same CDR3.

The sequence was collected from a man between 18 and 35 years old in good health. Some clones in this sample may be carry-over from other donors' samples. The material sequenced was naive CD4+ T cells from PBMCs. Noted subset: CD45RA+ positively selected.

The CDR3 reads CASSTLETQYF. In DNA form, the CDR3 reads TGTGCCAGCAGCACATTGGAGACCCAGTACTTC. The V gene is TRBV7-2, the J gene TRBJ2-5; D call uncertain. This CDR3 has 11 residues. CDR1 is SGHTA, CDR2 FQGNSA, per germline. Trimming stripped 5 bases from V and 5 bases from J, with 6 bases between.